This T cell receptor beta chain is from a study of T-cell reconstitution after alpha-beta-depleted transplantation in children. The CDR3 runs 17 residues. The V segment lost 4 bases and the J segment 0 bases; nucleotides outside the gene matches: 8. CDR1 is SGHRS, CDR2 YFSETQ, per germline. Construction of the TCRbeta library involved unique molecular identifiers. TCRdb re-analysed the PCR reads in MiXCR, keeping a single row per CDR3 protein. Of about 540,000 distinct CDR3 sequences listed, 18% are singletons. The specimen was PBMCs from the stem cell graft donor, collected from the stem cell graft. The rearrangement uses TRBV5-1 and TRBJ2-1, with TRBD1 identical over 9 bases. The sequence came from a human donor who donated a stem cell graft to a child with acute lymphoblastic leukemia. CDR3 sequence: CASSPTGGLLSYNEQFF. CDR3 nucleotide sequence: TGCGCCAGCAGCCCCACAGGGGGCCTTCTCTCCTACAATGAGCAGTTCTTC.